The clone carrying this TCR beta chain was found many times. Its antigen is not identified. Not enrolled were patients with uncontrolled infection, other autoimmune disease, pregnancy or lactation. Diagnosing involved the use of clinical symptoms, serum thyroxine and TRAb, thyroid ultrasound and orbital computed tomography. Amplified TCR beta CDR3 regions came from RNA transcripts. Using the HTBI primer set, a first-round RT-PCR was run on the TCR CDR3. Each CDR3 protein is one row after TCRdb ran MiXCR on the multiplex PCR reads. Of 500,000 to 650,000 distinct CDR3 sequences detected, around 15% appear once; the ten largest clones hold more than 11%. This sample is drawn from a study of T cells in Graves' hyperthyroidism and ophthalmopathy. Study outcomes and limitations: In the blood, most expanded thyroid clonotypes above 0.001 appeared as well.

J gave up 2 bases and V 8 bases, and 9 bases lay outside the gene matches. CDR1 and CDR2 from the germline V gene are MDHEN and SYDVKM. This CDR3 contains 15 residues. The chain joins TRBV28 to TRBJ2-1, with TRBD2 matching 7 bases. Sequenced material: blood. The TCR was taken from a woman between 35 and 50 years old with Graves' hyperthyroidism. CDR3 in amino acids: CASHTSGTTYNEQFF. Here the CDR3 DNA reads TGTGCCAGCCATACCTCCGGGACTACCTACAATGAGCAGTTCTTC.